This is a list of T cell receptor beta chains from one sample in a study of response to subunit inactivated influenza vaccine. TCRdb recomputed calls from the RT-PCR reads with MiXCR, one row per CDR3 protein. The sample has fewer than 800,000 distinct CDR3 sequences; around 14% are singletons. The sample in question was PBMCs from blood, obtained about 11 days after vaccination. These receptors were obtained from a man in his fifties or sixties who received an inactivated influenza vaccine. CDR3s include the opening cysteine and the closing phenylalanine or tryptophan. D genes are given only for firm matches. Clone size, where shown, is once, few, many, or a class for clones that have expanded.

v_call	j_call	d_call	clone_size	cdr3_aa
TRBV7-9	TRBJ2-3	NA	few	CASSTSSTDTQYF
TRBV5-1	TRBJ2-7	TRBD1	NA	CASSPGQVMDEQYF
TRBV5-1	TRBJ2-7	NA	NA	CASSPPGPPHEQYF
TRBV4-2	TRBJ2-7	NA	many	CASSQDAGNYEQYF
TRBV12-3/TRBV12-4	TRBJ1-1	NA	few	CASSSRHLNTEAFF
TRBV7-3	TRBJ2-7	NA	few	CASSIKGGGEQYF
TRBV7-2	TRBJ2-2	NA	NA	CASSPDTLMLNTGELFF
TRBV24-1	TRBJ2-1	TRBD2	few	CATSEPAGGSYNEQFF
TRBV5-6	TRBJ2-2	NA	many	CASSYGTPVTGELFF
TRBV6-5	TRBJ2-7	TRBD1	NA	CASSYSTTGHEQYF
TRBV12-3/TRBV12-4	TRBJ2-3	TRBD2	many	CASSLTASGVSTDTQYF
TRBV4-2	TRBJ2-2	TRBD2	many	CASSQTPRTSGIEELFF
TRBV24-1	TRBJ2-1	NA	NA	CATRGDGGSYNEQFF